The clone carrying this T cell receptor beta chain was seen at least ten times. No antigen is known for it. This sample was taken from a study of response to subunit inactivated influenza vaccine. MiXCR, run by TCRdb on the RT-PCR reads, gives a single entry per CDR3 protein. The table includes almost 600,000 distinct CDR3 sequences, 14% detected once. Study-wide points: Authors suggested seasonal influenza vaccinations each recruit few new T cells.

Germline assignment: CDR1 SGHTA and CDR2 FQGNSA. V dropped 1 base and J dropped 6; count of bases not matched to a gene: 2. The CDR3 loop spans 14 amino acids. The clonotype was recovered from a man aged 45 to 65 who received an inactivated influenza vaccine. This sample comprised PBMCs from blood, obtained roughly 12 days after vaccination. The chain links TRBV7-2 to TRBJ2-3, with TRBD2 identical over 9 bases. The CDR3 bases are TGTGCCAGCAGCTTAGTGGCGGGAGGGGATACGCAGTATTTT. Protein: CASSLVAGGDTQYF.